Here is one T cell receptor (beta chain) with its context. The junction departs from germline at one end; a sequencing error may be responsible. The entry originates in a study of blood T cells in healthy people across ages. Across the study: Every two T cells gave about one barcoded beta molecule via template switching.

Primers used in a second PCR of roughly 6 to 12 cycles were a sample-barcoded 5' primer and a J-beta primer mix. Every cDNA molecule bore a tag from a template-switch adaptor containing 12 random nucleotides. TCRdb re-called the 5' RACE reads with MiXCR, one entry per CDR3 protein. The sample holds 1 million to 1.2 million distinct CDR3 sequences; less than 45% are singletons and the top ten take roughly 13%. The CDR3 is 13 amino acids. CDR1 and CDR2 (germline): MDHEN, SYDVKM. V gene TRBV28 combines with J gene TRBJ1-2; TRBD1 aligns across 7 bases. The sequence was obtained from a man aged 18-30 years in good health. Sequencing was performed on blood. The CDR3 bases are TGTGCCGGCAGTATTACAGGGGTTTATGGCTACACCTTC. As protein: CAGSITGVYGYTF.